The 12 T cell receptor beta chains listed next were all sequenced from one sample in a study of T cell repertoires in cytomegalovirus infection. In TCRdb, the reads were re-called with MiXCR into one record per CDR3 protein. The sample includes about 920,000 distinct CDR3 sequences, approximately 33% seen only once; the top ten take around 15%. No antigen is known for these receptors. Sequenced material: cultured CD8+ T cells from PBMCs, taken from culture after CMV antigen stimulation. The receptors derive from a human donor in good health (CMV status not recorded). Some clones in this sample may be carry-over from other donors' samples.

J is TRBJ2-3 and V is TRBV27, with D perhaps TRBD2 (5 bases). This CDR3 is built from 15 residues. Germline loops: CDR1 MNHEY, CDR2 SMNVEV (reference sequence). The V gene lost 2 bases and the J gene lost 5 bases, with 14 bases spanning the gap. The CDR3 coding sequence is TGTGCCAGCAGTTTAGCCGACCAAGCGGAAGATACGCAGTATTTT. It yields the protein CASSLADQAEDTQYF.

This clonotype came up a few times. The chain employs TRBV20-1 and TRBJ1-1, with D possibly matching TRBD1 (5 bases). V was pared by 4 bases and J by 1 base, with 13 bases between. CDR1 is DFQATT, CDR2 SNEGSKA, per germline (reference sequence). CDR3 size: 14 residues. In DNA form, the CDR3 reads TGCAGTGCTATTGACGACAGCTCGAACACTGAAGCTTTCTTT. Translated: CSAIDDSSNTEAFF.

This clonotype was counted a few times. The chain uses TRBV14 and TRBJ1-1; D perhaps matches TRBD1 (5 bases). Per germline, CDR1 SGHDN and CDR2 FVKESK. V lost 4 bases and J lost 3, with 15 bases in between. The CDR3 has 15 amino acids. The CDR3 region is CASSLFTGGDTEAFF. The CDR3 coding sequence is TGTGCCAGCAGCCTGTTCACCGGAGGGGACACTGAAGCTTTCTTT.

This chain connects TRBV7-4 to TRBJ1-2; D possibly corresponds to TRBD1 (6 bases). Trimming took off 4 bases at V and 4 bases at J, with 13 bases between the two ends. Germline V gene data show CDR1 as SGHVT and CDR2 as SQSDAQ. There are 14 residues in the CDR3. The CDR3: CASSYQGTLYGYTF. As DNA, the CDR3 is TGTGCCAGCAGCTACCAGGGGACTCTCTATGGCTACACCTTC.

The J gene is TRBJ2-1, the V gene TRBV5-4; 8 positions agree with TRBD2. Germline V CDR1 and CDR2: SGHNT, YYREEE (reference sequence). The CDR3 has 15 amino acids. The ends lost 0 bases at V and 8 bases at J; junction bases unmatched: 7. This CDR3 reads CASSLAGFGRDEQFF. In nucleotides, the CDR3 is TGTGCCAGCAGCTTGGCGGGTTTCGGGAGGGATGAGCAGTTCTTC.

This clonotype was counted ten times or more. The J gene is TRBJ1-5, the V gene TRBV7-8, with a possible D match to TRBD1 (6 bases). The CDR3 consists of 15 residues. V was shortened by 3 bases and J by 2 bases, with 11 bases between the two germline ends. Per the germline V gene, CDR1 is SGHVS and CDR2 is FQNEAQ. The CDR3: CASSLDRRGNQPQHF. The CDR3 coding sequence is TGTGCCAGCAGCTTGGACAGAAGGGGCAATCAGCCCCAGCATTTT.

The chain combines TRBV28 with TRBJ2-4; no clear D gene. The V end was cut by 3 bases, the J end by 0 bases, with 6 bases between. The length of the CDR3 is 14 residues. CDR1 and CDR2 from the germline V gene are MDHEN and SYDVKM. In DNA, the CDR3 is TGTGCCAGCAGTTTTAGATCAGCCAAAAACATTCAGTACTTC. This codes for CASSFRSAKNIQYF.

This chain uses TRBV28 with TRBJ2-7; perhaps TRBD1 as D (7 bases). Deletions cut 2 bases from V and 3 bases from J, with 8 bases between. This CDR3 is built from 13 residues. Germline CDR1 is MDHEN and CDR2 is SYDVKM. In DNA, the CDR3 is TGTGCCAGCAGTTTACAGGGGGGCTACGAGCAGTACGTC. This gives the protein CASSLQGGYEQYV.

The chain has TRBV15 and TRBJ1-5; unclear D gene. The V gene's germline CDR1 is LNHNV and CDR2 YYDKDF (reference sequence). The CDR3 is 17 residues long. Trimming pared 0 bases from V and 6 bases from J, leaving 18 bases between. CDR3 sequence reads: CATSRDPPVLGLQPQHF. The CDR3 bases are TGTGCCACCAGCAGAGATCCCCCCGTTTTAGGTCTTCAGCCCCAGCATTTT. The whole variable domain, filled in from reference TRBV15 and TRBJ1-5, reads DAMVIQNPRYQVTQFGKPVTLSCSQTLNHNVMYWYQQKSSQAPKLLFHYYDKDFNNEADTPDNFQSRRPNTSFCFLDIRSPGLGDTAMYLCATSRDPPVLGLQPQHFGDGTRLSIL.

This chain joins TRBV6-5 and TRBJ1-1; D is perhaps TRBD1 (5 bases). CDR1 is MNHEY, CDR2 SVGAGI, per germline. V dropped 2 bases and J dropped 4 bases, with 8 bases sitting between them. The CDR3 length is 13 residues. The CDR3: CASSYGDRTEAFF. The CDR3, as DNA: TGTGCCAGCAGTTACGGGGACCGCACTGAAGCTTTCTTT.

This clonotype was seen more than once but under ten times. This chain uses TRBV28 with TRBJ1-5; 7 bases agree with TRBD1. Germline lookup yields CDR1 MDHEN and CDR2 SYDVKM. The CDR3 runs to 16 residues. V shed 2 bases, J shed 2 bases, and the junction held 6 bases outside the gene matches. The CDR3, as DNA: TGTGCCAGCAGTTTAAGGTTTGACAGGGGCAATCAGCCCCAGCATTTT. Protein: CASSLRFDRGNQPQHF.

The chain combines TRBV6-2 or TRBV6-3 with TRBJ1-1; tentatively, D is TRBD1 (5 bases). The CDR3 sequence is 12 residues long. The ends were cut back, 5 bases at V and 7 bases at J, with 11 bases in the middle. The germline gives CDR1 MNHEY, CDR2 SVGEGT. The CDR3 loop is CASSLGPDEAFF. The CDR3 nucleotides are TGTGCCAGCAGTCTGGGACCCGATGAAGCTTTCTTT.